This T cell receptor beta chain was identified in a study of metastatic and nonmetastatic thyroid tumors. Study-wide background: Comparison of repertoires was carried out across blood and tumor or nodule tissue from malignant and benign thyroid patients. Study-wide findings and caveats: Significantly higher TCR beta diversity was reportedly seen in malignant thyroid tumors than benign nodules, in blood and tumor.

Original processing methods: The study built a papillary thyroid cancer distant-metastasis classifier from CDR3 differences across clinicopathological groups. TCRdb re-called the PCR reads via MiXCR. V and J calls and clone size were set by TCRdb, not the authors. This sample yields about 82,000 clones, of which around 12% are seen a single time; 7% to 9% belongs to the top ten. All patients were untreated before thyroid surgery. This clone has just one count. The antigen remains undetermined. A much larger clone sits a single nucleotide away, making a read error possible. The length of the CDR3 is 16 residues. Germline loops: CDR1 SNHLY, CDR2 FYNNEI.

The TCR was taken from a female donor with papillary thyroid cancer or a benign thyroid nodule (not recorded which). Some clones in this sample may be carry-over from other donors' samples. The V gene is TRBV2, the J gene TRBJ2-1, with D tentatively TRBD1 (5 bases). Sequencing was carried out using tumor tissue. This chain's CDR3 is CASSETGVPKVNDQFF. DNA of the CDR3: TGTGCCAGCAGTGAAACAGGAGTTCCCAAGGTCAATGATCAGTTCTTC.